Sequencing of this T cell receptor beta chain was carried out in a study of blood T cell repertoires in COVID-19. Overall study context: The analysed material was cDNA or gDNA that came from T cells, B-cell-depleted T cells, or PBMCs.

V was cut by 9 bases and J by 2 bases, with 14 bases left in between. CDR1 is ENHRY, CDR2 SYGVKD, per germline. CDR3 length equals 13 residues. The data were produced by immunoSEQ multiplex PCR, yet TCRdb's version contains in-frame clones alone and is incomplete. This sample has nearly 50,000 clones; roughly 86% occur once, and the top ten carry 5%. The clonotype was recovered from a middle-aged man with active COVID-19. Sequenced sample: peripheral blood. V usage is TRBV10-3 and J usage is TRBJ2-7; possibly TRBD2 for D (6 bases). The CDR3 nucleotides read TGTGCCATATATAGCGGAAACCCCTACGAGCAGTACTTC. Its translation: CAIYSGNPYEQYF.